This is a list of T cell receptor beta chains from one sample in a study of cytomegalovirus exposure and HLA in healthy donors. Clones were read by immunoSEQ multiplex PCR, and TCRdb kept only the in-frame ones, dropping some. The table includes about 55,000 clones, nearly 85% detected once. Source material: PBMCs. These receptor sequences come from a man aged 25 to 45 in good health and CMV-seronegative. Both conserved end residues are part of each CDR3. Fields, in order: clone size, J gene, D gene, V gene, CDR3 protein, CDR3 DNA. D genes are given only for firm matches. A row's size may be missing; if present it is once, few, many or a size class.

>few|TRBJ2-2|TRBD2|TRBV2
CASSVDGRTGELFF
TGTGCCAGCAGTGTTGACGGGAGGACCGGGGAGCTGTTTTTT
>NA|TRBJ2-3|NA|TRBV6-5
CASSYVGVRGSTQYF
TGTGCCAGCAGTTACGTGGGAGTCAGGGGCAGTACGCAGTATTTT
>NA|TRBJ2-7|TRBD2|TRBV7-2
CASSLPGLAGRYEQYF
TGTGCCAGCAGCTTACCTGGACTAGCGGGAAGGTACGAGCAGTACTTC
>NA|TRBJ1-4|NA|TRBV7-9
CASSSLGQTNEKLFF
TGTGCCAGCAGCTCCCTCGGACAGACTAATGAAAAACTGTTTTTT
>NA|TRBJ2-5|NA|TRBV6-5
CASSSLAPSIQYF
TGTGCCAGCAGTTCGCTAGCGCCAAGCATCCAGTACTTC
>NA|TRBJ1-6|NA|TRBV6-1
CASSEQGLDSPLHF
TGTGCCAGCAGTGAACAGGGGCTGGATTCCCCCCTCCACTTT
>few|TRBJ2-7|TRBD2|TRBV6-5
CASSSTSGATYEQYF
TGTGCCAGCAGTTCGACTAGCGGGGCGACCTACGAGCAGTACTTC
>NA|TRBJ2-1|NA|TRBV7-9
CASSPGRSNNEQFF
TGTGCCAGCAGCCCGGGTCGGTCTAACAATGAGCAGTTCTTC
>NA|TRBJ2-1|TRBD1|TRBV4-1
CASSGDSLSSYNEQFF
TGCGCCAGCAGCGGGGACAGCTTGAGCTCCTACAATGAGCAGTTCTTC
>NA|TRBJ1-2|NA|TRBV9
CASSVEGQGRGYTF
TGTGCCAGCAGCGTAGAAGGGCAGGGAAGGGGCTACACCTTC
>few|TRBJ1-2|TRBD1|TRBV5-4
CASSLGDRVDGYTF
TGTGCCAGCAGCTTGGGGGACAGGGTGGATGGCTACACCTTC
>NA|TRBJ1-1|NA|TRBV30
CAWSAGDTEAFF
TGTGCCTGGAGTGCAGGGGACACTGAAGCTTTCTTT
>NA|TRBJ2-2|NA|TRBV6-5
CASRPSDRNTGELFF
TGTGCCAGCAGACCCTCCGACAGGAACACCGGGGAGCTGTTTTTT
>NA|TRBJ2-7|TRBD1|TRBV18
CASSMTGGYEQYF
TGTGCCAGCTCAATGACAGGGGGCTACGAGCAGTACTTC
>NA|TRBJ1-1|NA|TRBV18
CASSPSDSMGTEAFF
TGTGCCAGCTCACCGTCGGACAGCATGGGGACTGAAGCTTTCTTT
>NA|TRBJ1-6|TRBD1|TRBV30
CAWSPRQGDISPLHF
TGTGCCTGGAGTCCAAGACAGGGGGATATTTCACCCCTCCACTTT
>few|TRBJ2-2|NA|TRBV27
CASSLGLLNTGELFF
TGTGCCAGCAGTTTAGGACTGCTGAACACCGGGGAGCTGTTTTTT
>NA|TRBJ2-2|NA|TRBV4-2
CASSQLGRELGLFF
TGTGCCAGCAGCCAATTGGGTCGGGAGCTGGGGCTGTTTTTT
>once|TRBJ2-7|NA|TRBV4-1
CASSSQKGRTYEQYF
TGCGCCAGCAGTTCCCAAAAGGGGCGAACCTACGAGCAGTACTTC
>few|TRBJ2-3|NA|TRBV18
CASSPTGPPDTQYF
TGTGCCAGCTCCCCCACTGGGCCCCCAGATACGCAGTATTTT
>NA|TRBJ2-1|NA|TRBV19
CASSINNEQFF
TGTGCCAGTAGTATCAACAATGAGCAGTTCTTC
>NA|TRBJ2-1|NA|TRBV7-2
CASSLDGSDYNEQFF
TGTGCCAGCAGCTTAGACGGGAGCGATTACAATGAGCAGTTCTTC
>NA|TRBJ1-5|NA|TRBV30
CAWSSGGDQPQHF
TGTGCCTGGAGTTCTGGGGGCGACCAGCCCCAGCATTTT
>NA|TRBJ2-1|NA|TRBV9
CASSGQIYNEQFF
TGTGCCAGCAGCGGGCAGATCTACAATGAGCAGTTCTTC
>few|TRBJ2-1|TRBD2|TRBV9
CASSRTSGVGDEQFF
TGTGCCAGCAGCCGAACTAGCGGGGTCGGCGATGAGCAGTTCTTC
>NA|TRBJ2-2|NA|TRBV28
CASSMGGGRDTGELFF
TGTGCCTCAAGTATGGGGGGGGGCCGGGACACCGGGGAGCTGTTTTTT
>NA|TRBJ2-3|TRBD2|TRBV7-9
CASSLTSGTDTQYF
TGTGCCAGCAGCTTAACTAGCGGCACAGATACGCAGTATTTT
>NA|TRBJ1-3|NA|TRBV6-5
CASSYEFGNTIYF
TGTGCCAGCAGTTACGAGTTTGGAAACACCATATATTTT
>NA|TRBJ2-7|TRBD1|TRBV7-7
CASSLAPGQAYEQYF
TGTGCTAGCAGCTTAGCTCCGGGACAGGCCTACGAGCAGTACTTC
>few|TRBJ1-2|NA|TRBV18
CASSQDGGYGYTF
TGTGCCAGCTCCCAAGACGGCGGCTATGGCTACACCTTC
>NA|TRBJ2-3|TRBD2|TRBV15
CATSRDRASGMGDTQYF
TGTGCCACCAGCAGAGATCGGGCTAGCGGGATGGGGGATACGCAGTATTTT
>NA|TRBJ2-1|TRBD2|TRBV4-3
CASRKGTTKGNEQFF
TGCGCCAGCAGAAAGGGGACTACTAAGGGGAATGAGCAGTTCTTC
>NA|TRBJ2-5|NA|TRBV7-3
CASSLTPAQGETQYF
TGTGCCAGCAGCTTAACACCCGCCCAGGGGGAGACCCAGTACTTC
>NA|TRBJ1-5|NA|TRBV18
CASSPVGGQGSNQPQHF
TGTGCCAGCTCACCCGTCGGGGGGCAGGGGAGCAATCAGCCCCAGCATTTT
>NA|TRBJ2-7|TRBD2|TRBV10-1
CASSDPGLAGTYEQYF
TGCGCCAGCAGTGACCCAGGACTAGCGGGAACTTACGAGCAGTACTTC
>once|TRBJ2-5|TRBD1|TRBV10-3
CAISYTGAARETQYF
TGTGCCATCAGTTACACAGGGGCCGCCCGGGAGACCCAGTACTTC
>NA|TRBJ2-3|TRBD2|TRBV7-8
CASSLAAGGHSTDTQYF
TGTGCCAGCAGCTTAGCAGCGGGGGGCCATAGCACAGATACGCAGTATTTT
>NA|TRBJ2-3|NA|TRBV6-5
CASRTLDSYTQYF
TGTGCCAGCAGAACCCTGGACAGCTATACGCAGTATTTT
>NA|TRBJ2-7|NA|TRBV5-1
CASSPVSLQGYEQYF
TGCGCCAGCAGCCCCGTCTCGTTACAGGGCTACGAGCAGTACTTC
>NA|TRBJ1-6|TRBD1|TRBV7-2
CASSLTGTGNSPLHF
TGTGCCAGCAGCTTAACCGGGACAGGGAATTCACCCCTCCACTTT
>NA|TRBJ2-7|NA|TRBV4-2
CASSQVSLPEGWEQYF
TGTGCCAGCAGCCAAGTGTCACTACCCGAGGGTTGGGAGCAGTACTTC
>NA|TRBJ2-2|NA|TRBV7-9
CASNKGVGGGNTGELFF
TGTGCCAGCAACAAGGGAGTTGGTGGAGGGAACACCGGGGAGCTGTTTTTT
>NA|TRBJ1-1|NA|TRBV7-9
CASSIRGGTEAFF
TGTGCCAGCAGCATCCGGGGTGGGACAGAAGCTTTCTTT
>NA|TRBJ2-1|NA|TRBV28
CASSPGGSSYNEQFF
TGTGCCAGCAGTCCAGGTGGGAGCTCCTACAATGAGCAGTTCTTC
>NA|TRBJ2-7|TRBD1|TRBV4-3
CASSQLTGGIYEQYF
TGCGCCAGCAGCCAACTGACAGGGGGCATATACGAGCAGTACTTC
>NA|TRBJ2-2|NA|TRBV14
CASSQFVVGGPGELFF
TGTGCCAGCAGCCAATTCGTGGTAGGCGGCCCCGGGGAGCTGTTTTTT
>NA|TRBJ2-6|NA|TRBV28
CASSLYAGSGANVLTF
TGTGCCAGCAGTTTATATGCGGGGTCTGGGGCCAACGTCCTGACTTTC
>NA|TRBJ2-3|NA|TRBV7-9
CASSLGTLHTQYF
TGTGCCAGCAGCTTAGGGACTTTACATACGCAGTATTTT
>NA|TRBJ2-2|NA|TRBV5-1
CASSPAGVPGELFF
TGCGCCAGCAGCCCCGCAGGGGTGCCCGGGGAGCTGTTTTTT
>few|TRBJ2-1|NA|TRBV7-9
CASSLSGRGSSRYNEQFF
TGTGCCAGCAGCTTATCCGGCAGGGGAAGCAGCAGGTACAATGAGCAGTTCTTC
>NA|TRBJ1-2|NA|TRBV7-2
CASSLPGQLVRYTF
TGTGCCAGCAGCTTACCCGGACAGTTAGTTCGCTACACCTTC
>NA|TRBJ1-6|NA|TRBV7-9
CASSSLGVGDSPLHF
TGTGCCAGCAGCTCCCTAGGGGTCGGCGATTCACCCCTCCACTTT
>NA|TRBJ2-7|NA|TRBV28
CASPPARPGASYEQYF
TGTGCCAGCCCTCCCGCCCGGCCAGGGGCCTCCTACGAGCAGTACTTC
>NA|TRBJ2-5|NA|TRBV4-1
CASSQEPGGETQYF
TGCGCCAGCAGCCAAGAACCGGGGGGCGAGACCCAGTACTTC
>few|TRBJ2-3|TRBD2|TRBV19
CASRGERGGRGTQYF
TGTGCCAGTAGAGGGGAACGGGGGGGCCGAGGTACGCAGTATTTT
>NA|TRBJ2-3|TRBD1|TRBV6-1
CASSFTGVKDTQYF
TGTGCCAGCAGTTTTACAGGGGTGAAAGATACGCAGTATTTT
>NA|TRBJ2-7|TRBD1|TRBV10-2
CASSDAGTGASYEQYF
TGCGCCAGCAGTGACGCCGGGACAGGGGCATCATACGAGCAGTACTTC
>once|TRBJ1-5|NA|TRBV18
CASSPRQGEGPQHF
TGTGCCAGCTCACCGAGGCAGGGCGAAGGGCCCCAGCATTTT
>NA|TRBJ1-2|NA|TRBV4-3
CASSQKAGDYGYTF
TGCGCCAGCAGCCAAAAGGCAGGGGACTATGGCTACACCTTC